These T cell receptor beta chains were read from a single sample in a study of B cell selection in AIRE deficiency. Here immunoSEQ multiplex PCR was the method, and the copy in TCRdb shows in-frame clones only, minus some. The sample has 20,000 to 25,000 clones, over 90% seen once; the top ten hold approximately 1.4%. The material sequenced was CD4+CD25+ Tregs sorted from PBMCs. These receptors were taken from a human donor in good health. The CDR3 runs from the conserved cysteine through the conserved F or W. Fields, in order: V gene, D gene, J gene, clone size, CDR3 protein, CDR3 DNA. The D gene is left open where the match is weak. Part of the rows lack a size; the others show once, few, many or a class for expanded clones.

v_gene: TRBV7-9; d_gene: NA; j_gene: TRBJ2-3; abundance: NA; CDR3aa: CASSLGGLDTQYF; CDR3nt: TGTGCCAGCAGCTTAGGCGGCCTAGATACGCAGTATTTT
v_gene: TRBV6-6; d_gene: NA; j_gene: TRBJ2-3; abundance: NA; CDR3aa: CASSYSAGRSTDTQYF; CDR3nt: TGTGCCAGCAGTTACTCGGCGGGCCGGAGCACAGATACGCAGTATTTT
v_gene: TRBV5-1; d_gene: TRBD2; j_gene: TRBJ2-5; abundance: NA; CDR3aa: CASSLGGTSGVRGETQYF; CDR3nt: TGCGCCAGCAGCTTGGGAGGGACTAGCGGGGTCCGGGGAGAGACCCAGTACTTC
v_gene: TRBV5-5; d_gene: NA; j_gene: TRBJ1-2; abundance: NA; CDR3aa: CASSLAGMSFYGYTF; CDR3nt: TGTGCCAGCAGCTTGGCAGGGATGAGCTTCTATGGCTACACCTTC
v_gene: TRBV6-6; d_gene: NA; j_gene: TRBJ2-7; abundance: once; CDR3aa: CASSAVPFSYEQYF; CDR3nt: TGTGCCAGCAGTGCAGTCCCCTTTTCCTACGAGCAGTACTTC
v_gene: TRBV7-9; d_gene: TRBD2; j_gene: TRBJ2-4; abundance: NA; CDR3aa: CASSHSGTGVAKNIQYF; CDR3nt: TGTGCCAGCAGCCATAGCGGGACTGGGGTAGCCAAAAACATTCAGTACTTC
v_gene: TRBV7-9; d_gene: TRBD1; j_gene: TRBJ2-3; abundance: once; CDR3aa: CASSFPRQGASTDTQYF; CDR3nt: TGTGCCAGCAGCTTCCCGAGACAGGGGGCAAGCACAGATACGCAGTATTTT
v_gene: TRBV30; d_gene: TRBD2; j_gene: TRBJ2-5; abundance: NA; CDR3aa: CARSVKYVGLAGGETQYF; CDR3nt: TGTGCCCGGAGTGTAAAATACGTGGGACTAGCGGGAGGAGAGACCCAGTACTTC
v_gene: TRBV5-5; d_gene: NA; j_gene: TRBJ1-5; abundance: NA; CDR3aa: CASSFSGFNQPQHF; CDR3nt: TGTGCCAGCAGCTTCTCGGGATTCAATCAGCCCCAGCATTTT
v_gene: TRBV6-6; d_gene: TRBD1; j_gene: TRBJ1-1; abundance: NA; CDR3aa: CASSYDREGGAFF; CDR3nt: TGTGCCAGCAGTTACGACAGGGAAGGGGGAGCTTTCTTT
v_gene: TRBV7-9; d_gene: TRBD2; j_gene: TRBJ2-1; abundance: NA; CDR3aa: CASSLGGFDNEQFF; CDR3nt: TGTGCCAGCAGCCTGGGGGGGTTTGACAATGAGCAGTTCTTC
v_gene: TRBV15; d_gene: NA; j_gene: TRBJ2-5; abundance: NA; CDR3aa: CATSSAPSRETQYF; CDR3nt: TGTGCCACCAGCAGCGCCCCAAGCAGGGAGACCCAGTACTTC
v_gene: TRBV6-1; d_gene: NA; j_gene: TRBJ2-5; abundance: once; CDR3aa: CASSEASGRVETQYF; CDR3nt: TGTGCCAGCAGTGAAGCTTCCGGAAGAGTAGAGACCCAGTACTTC
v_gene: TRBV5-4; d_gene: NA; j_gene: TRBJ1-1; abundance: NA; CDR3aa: CASSSAMNRVGEAFF; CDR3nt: TGTGCCAGCAGCAGCGCAATGAACAGGGTTGGTGAAGCTTTCTTT
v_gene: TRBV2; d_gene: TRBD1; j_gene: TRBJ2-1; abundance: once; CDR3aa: CASRQGVSNEQFF; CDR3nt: TGTGCCAGCAGACAGGGGGTTAGCAATGAGCAGTTCTTC
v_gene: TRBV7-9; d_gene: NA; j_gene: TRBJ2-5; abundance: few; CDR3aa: CASSLRWGTQYF; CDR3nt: TGTGCCAGCAGCTTACGATGGGGAACCCAGTACTTC
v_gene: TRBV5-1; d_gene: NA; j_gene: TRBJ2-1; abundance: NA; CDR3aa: CASSLFRTSYNEQFF; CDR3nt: TGCGCCAGCAGCTTGTTTCGGACTTCCTACAATGAGCAGTTCTTC
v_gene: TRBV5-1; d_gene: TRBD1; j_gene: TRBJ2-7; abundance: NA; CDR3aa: CASSLWGQEAEQYF; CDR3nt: TGCGCCAGCAGCTTGTGGGGACAGGAGGCGGAGCAGTACTTC
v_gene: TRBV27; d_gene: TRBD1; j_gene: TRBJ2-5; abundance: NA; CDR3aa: CASRRGQGASETQYF; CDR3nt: TGTGCCAGCAGGCGAGGACAGGGGGCTTCAGAGACCCAGTACTTC
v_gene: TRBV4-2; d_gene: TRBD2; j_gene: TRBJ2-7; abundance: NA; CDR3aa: CASSSGLAAYEQYF; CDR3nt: TGTGCCAGCAGCTCGGGACTAGCGGCCTACGAGCAGTACTTC
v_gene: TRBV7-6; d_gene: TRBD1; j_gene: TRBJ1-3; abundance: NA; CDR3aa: CASSQGTGGYVGNTIYF; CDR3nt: TGTGCCAGCAGCCAGGGAACAGGGGGCTATGTTGGAAACACCATATATTTT
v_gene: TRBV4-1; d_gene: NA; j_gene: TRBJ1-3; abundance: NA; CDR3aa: CASSQDKGSTIYF; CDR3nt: TGCGCCAGCAGCCAGGATAAGGGGAGCACCATATATTTT
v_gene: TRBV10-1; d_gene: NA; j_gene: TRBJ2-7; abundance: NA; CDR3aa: CASSELLGSEQYF; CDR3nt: TGCGCCAGCAGTGAATTATTGGGTAGCGAGCAGTACTTC
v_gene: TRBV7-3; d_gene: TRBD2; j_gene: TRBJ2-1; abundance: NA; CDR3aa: CASSPRTSGRTGYNEQFF; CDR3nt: TGTGCCAGCAGCCCCCGGACTAGCGGGAGGACGGGCTACAATGAGCAGTTCTTC
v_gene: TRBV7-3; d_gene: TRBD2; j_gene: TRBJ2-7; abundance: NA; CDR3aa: CASSPLAGSAYEQYF; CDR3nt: TGTGCCAGCAGCCCGCTAGCGGGAAGCGCCTACGAGCAGTACTTC
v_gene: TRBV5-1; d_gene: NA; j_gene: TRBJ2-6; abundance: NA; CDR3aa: CASSLRGPTGANVLTF; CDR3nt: TGCGCCAGCAGCTTGCGGGGGCCCACTGGGGCCAACGTCCTGACTTTC
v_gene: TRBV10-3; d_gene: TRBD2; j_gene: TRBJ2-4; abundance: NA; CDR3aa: CAISNSGGAKNIQYF; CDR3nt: TGTGCCATCAGTAATAGCGGGGGAGCCAAAAACATTCAGTACTTC
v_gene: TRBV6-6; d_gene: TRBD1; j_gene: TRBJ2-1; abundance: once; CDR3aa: CASSFPGTGFHEQFF; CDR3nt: TGTGCCAGCAGTTTCCCCGGGACAGGGTTCCATGAGCAGTTCTTC
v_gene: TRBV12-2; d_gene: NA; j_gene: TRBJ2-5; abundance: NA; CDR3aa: CASRETGDQETQYF; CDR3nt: TGTGCAAGTCGCGAGACAGGGGACCAAGAGACCCAGTACTTC
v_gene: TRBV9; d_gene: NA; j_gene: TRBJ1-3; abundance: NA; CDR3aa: CASSSRHEDTIYF; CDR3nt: TGTGCCAGCAGCTCCAGGCATGAGGACACCATATATTTT